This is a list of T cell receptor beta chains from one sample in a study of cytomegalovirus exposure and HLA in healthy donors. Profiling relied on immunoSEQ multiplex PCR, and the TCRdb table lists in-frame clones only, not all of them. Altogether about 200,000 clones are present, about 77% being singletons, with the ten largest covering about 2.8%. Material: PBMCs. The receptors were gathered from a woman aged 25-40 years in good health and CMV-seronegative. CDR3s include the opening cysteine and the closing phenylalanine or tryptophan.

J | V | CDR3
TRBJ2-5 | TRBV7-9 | CASSLAEHSRGETQYF
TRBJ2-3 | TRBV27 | CASSAGTRLDTQYF
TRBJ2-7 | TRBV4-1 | CASSHVQGTYEQYF
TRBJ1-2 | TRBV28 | CASKTLTGDYGYTF
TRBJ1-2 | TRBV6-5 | CASGRGGLGGYTF
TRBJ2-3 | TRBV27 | CASTSGSWTDTQYF
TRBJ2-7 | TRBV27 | CASSWDTMGREQYF
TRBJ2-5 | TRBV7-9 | CASGGLAGWETQYF
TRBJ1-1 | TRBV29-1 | CSVVRWDRVVNTEAFF
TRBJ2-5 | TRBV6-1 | CASSVQGPWVETQYF
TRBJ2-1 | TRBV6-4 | CASSEGGGAESEQFF
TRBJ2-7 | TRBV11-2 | CASSPMGTAYEQYF
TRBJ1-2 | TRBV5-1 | CASSLNPGQGTNGYPF
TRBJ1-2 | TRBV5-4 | CASSPSGTGYYGYPF
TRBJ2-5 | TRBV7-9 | CASSPPGGRGDWETQYF
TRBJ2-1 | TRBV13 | CASSPPASGDNEQFF
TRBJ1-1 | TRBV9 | CASRQGAFGNTEAFF
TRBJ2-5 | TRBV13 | CASSWEETQYF
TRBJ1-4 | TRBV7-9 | CASSQGQGTGYEKLFF
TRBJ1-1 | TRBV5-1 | CASSFDLGNTEAFF
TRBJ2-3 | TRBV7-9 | CSSSFRLTGLADTQYF
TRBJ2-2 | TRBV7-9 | CASRKQGSQFTGELFF
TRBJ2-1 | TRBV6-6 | CASSKRTSGVGNEQFF
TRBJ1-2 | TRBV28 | CASSPTPLLDGYTF
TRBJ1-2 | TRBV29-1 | CSVVGSGDGYTF
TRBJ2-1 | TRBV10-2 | CASSSAAGGPRNEQFF
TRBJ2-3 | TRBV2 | CASREEVVFTDTQYF
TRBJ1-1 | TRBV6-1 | CASRMEMNTEAFF
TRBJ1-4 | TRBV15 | CATSRATGVEKLFF
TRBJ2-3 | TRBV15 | CATSRDPAASTDTQYF
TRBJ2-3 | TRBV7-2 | CAFGVGLAKTDTQYF
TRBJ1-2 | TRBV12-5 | CASGLGASYTF
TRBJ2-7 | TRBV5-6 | CASSLEGGSYEQYF
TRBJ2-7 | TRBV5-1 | CASSPEGITPYEQYF
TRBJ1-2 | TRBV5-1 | CASSYAGQGGAGYPF
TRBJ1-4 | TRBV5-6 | CASSLEWQAHNEKLFF
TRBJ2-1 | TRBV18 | CASSPPGLAGNEQFF
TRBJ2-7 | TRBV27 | CASSFWAGNSYEQYF
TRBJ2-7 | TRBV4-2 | CASSQGLAGLDEQYF
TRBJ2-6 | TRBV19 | CASRTTGAGANVLTF
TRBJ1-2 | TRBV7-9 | CASSLGGGNYGYTF
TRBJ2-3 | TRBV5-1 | CASSLVSGFFTDTQYF
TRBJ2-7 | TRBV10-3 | CAISGQDTSYEQYF
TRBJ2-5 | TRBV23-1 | CASSHCWTGQETQYF
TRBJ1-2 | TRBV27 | CASSDLIGSGYTF
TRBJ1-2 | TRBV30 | CAWSLFRPFHNYGYTF
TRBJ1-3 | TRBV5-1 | CASSLPGPGNTIYF
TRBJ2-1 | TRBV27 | CASSFLLAGGPVEQFF
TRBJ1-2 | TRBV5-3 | CARSLAYRGYTF
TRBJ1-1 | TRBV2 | CASSSQGRRMNTEAFF
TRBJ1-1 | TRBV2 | CASNANRGLEAFF
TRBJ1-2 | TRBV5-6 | CASSQPGQGGGYTF
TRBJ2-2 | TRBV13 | CASSSSGLSNTGELFF
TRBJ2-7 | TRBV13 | CASSSLGTYEQYF
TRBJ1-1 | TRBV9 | CASSVVDTEAFF